This is a list of T cell receptor beta chains from one sample in a study of T cells in Graves' hyperthyroidism and ophthalmopathy. One entry per CDR3 protein results from TCRdb running MiXCR on the multiplex PCR reads. Seen here are fewer than 350,000 distinct CDR3 sequences, roughly 18% observed once, and the top ten hold around a sixth. Input material: blood. The receptors were gathered from a woman in her forties with Graves' ophthalmopathy. Both conserved end residues are part of each CDR3. Some rows have no size entry. The others give once, few or many, or a class for an expanded clone.

CDR3: CASSQVLGSYEQYF; J: TRBJ2-7; V: TRBV4-1; size: many
CDR3: CSAAGTSGYEQYF; J: TRBJ2-7; V: TRBV20-1; size: many
CDR3: CASSYGAGGSTGELFF; J: TRBJ2-2; V: TRBV6-5; size: NA
CDR3: CASRRAWEQYF; J: TRBJ2-7; V: TRBV6-1; size: NA
CDR3: CASTESYEQYF; J: TRBJ2-7; V: TRBV28; size: many
CDR3: CASSELQGNQPQHF; J: TRBJ1-5; V: TRBV6-1; size: few
CDR3: CASSPTMVTEAFF; J: TRBJ1-1; V: TRBV7-2; size: many
CDR3: CASSADRGNQPQHF; J: TRBJ1-5; V: TRBV6-1; size: many
CDR3: CAWGTGTGELFF; J: TRBJ2-2; V: TRBV30; size: many
CDR3: CASSSPFGMEVYEQYF; J: TRBJ2-7; V: TRBV11-2; size: many
CDR3: CASSYLPLETQYF; J: TRBJ2-5; V: TRBV6-5; size: many
CDR3: CSVNDRVNTEAFF; J: TRBJ1-1; V: TRBV20-1; size: NA
CDR3: CASSLPGRAETQYF; J: TRBJ2-5; V: TRBV7-9; size: many
CDR3: CASKDGNQPQHF; J: TRBJ1-5; V: TRBV2; size: many
CDR3: CAISTPGTDYGYTF; J: TRBJ1-2; V: TRBV10-3; size: many
CDR3: CASRPPPGLETQYF; J: TRBJ2-5; V: TRBV19; size: NA
CDR3: CASSEQGSGANEQYF; J: TRBJ2-7; V: TRBV12-3/TRBV12-4; size: NA
CDR3: CATSRDVRDVDTEAFF; J: TRBJ1-1; V: TRBV15; size: many
CDR3: CSARDQGDASPLHF; J: TRBJ1-6; V: TRBV20-1; size: many
CDR3: CASSRLAGVSYEQYF; J: TRBJ2-7; V: TRBV19; size: many
CDR3: CATSRDFLDTEAFF; J: TRBJ1-1; V: TRBV15; size: many
CDR3: CASSVGGGGELFF; J: TRBJ2-2; V: TRBV28; size: many
CDR3: CASSSHSGAYVLTF; J: TRBJ2-6; V: TRBV11-2; size: few
CDR3: CASSYRGREGTEAFF; J: TRBJ1-1; V: TRBV28; size: many
CDR3: CASSLNLGDSQYF; J: TRBJ2-4; V: TRBV7-3; size: many
CDR3: CASSSPGPANYGYTF; J: TRBJ1-2; V: TRBV5-4; size: NA
CDR3: CASRRDRGDGYTF; J: TRBJ1-2; V: TRBV6-5; size: many
CDR3: CASSQSGGEAFF; J: TRBJ1-1; V: TRBV3-1; size: many